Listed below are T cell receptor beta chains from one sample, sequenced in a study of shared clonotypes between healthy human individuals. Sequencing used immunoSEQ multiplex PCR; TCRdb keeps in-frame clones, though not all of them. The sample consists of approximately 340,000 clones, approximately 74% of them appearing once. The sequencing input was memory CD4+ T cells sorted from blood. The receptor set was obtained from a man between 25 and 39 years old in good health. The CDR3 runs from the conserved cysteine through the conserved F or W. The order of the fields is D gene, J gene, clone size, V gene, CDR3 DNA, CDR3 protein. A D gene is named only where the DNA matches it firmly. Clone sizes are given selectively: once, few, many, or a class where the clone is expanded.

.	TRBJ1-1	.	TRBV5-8	TGTGCCAGCAGCAAGTATTTTACAGGAACCCCCGAAGCTTTCTTT	CASSKYFTGTPEAFF
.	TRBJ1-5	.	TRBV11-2	TGTGCCAGCAGCTCGAATGGGGAGTCTAATCAGCCCCAGCATTTT	CASSSNGESNQPQHF
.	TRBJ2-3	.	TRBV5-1	TGCGCCAGCAGAACGACAGGAGGCACAGATACGCAGTATTTT	CASRTTGGTDTQYF
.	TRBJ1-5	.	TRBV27	TGTGCCAGCAGTTTTGCTGCCGGGCAGCCCCAGCATTTT	CASSFAAGQPQHF
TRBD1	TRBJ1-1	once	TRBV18	TGTGCCAGCTCACCAAATTGGGGACAGGGGTTTACTGAAGCTTTCTTT	CASSPNWGQGFTEAFF
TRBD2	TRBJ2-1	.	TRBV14	TGTGCCAGCAGACCAAGTGGTCTAGCGGGAGGCGCCAATGAGCAGTTCTTC	CASRPSGLAGGANEQFF
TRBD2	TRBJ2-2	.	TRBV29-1	TGCAGCGCAACTCTAGCGGGAGTCTCCGGGGAGCTGTTTTTT	CSATLAGVSGELFF
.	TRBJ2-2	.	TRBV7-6	TGTGCCAGCAGCTTACGCAGGGGTTTGATCGGGGAGCTGTTTTTT	CASSLRRGLIGELFF
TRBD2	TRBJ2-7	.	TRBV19	TGTGCCAGTAGTTTTCTAGCGGGAGGTGTGTCGAGCGAGCAGTACTTC	CASSFLAGGVSSEQYF
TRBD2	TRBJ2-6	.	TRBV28	TGTGCCAGCAGTTCACTAGCGGGATTAAGTCGGAGCTCGGCTGGGGCCAACGTCCTGACTTTC	CASSSLAGLSRSSAGANVLTF
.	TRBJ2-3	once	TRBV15	TGTGCCACCAGCCGTGAAGGAAGCACAGATACGCAGTATTTT	CATSREGSTDTQYF